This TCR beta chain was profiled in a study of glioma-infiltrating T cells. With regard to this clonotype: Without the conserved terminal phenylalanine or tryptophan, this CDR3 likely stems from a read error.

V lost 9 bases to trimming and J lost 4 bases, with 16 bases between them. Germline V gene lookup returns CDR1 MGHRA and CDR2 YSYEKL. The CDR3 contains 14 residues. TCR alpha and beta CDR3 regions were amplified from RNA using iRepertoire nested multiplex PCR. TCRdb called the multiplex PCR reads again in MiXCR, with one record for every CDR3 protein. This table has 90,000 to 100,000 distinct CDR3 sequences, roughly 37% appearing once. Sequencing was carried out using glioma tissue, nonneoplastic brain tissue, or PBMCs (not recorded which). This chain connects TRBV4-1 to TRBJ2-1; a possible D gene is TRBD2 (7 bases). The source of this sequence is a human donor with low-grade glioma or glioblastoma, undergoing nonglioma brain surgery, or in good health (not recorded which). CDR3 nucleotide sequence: TGCGCCAGAAGCGTGGGGGGGCGTTACAATGAGCAGTTCCTC. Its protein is CARSVGGRYNEQFL.